The 19 T cell receptor beta chains reported below all come from one sample, sequenced in a study of blood T cells in healthy people across ages. A second PCR, run for roughly 7 to 12 cycles, used a sample-barcoded 5' primer plus a J-beta primer mix. Each CDR3 protein is one row after TCRdb ran MiXCR on the 5' RACE reads. The sample shows some 1.5 million distinct CDR3 sequences, 35% to 45% of them seen only once. Source material: blood. The receptors were gathered from a woman younger than 30 in good health.

This clonotype has more than one count but fewer than ten. The chain joins TRBV11-2 to TRBJ2-3; 11 bases line up with TRBD2. Trimming cost V 4 bases and J 5 bases; bases outside gene matches: 11. In germline, CDR1 is SGHAT, CDR2 FQNNGV. The CDR3 runs 17 residues. The CDR3 spells CASSSSGLAGSQDTQYF. For the CDR3, the DNA is TGTGCCAGCAGCTCCTCCGGACTAGCGGGTTCCCAAGATACGCAGTATTTT.

The chain has TRBV27 and TRBJ2-5, with D perhaps TRBD1 or TRBD2 (5 bases each). The closer fit of TRBJ2-7 to the DNA end suggests the J call may be wrong. The CDR3 contains 14 residues. Per germline, CDR1 MNHEY and CDR2 SMNVEV (reference sequence). Here the CDR3 reads CASSSRVGVHEQYF. In DNA, the CDR3 is TGTGCCAGCAGTTCCCGTGTGGGGGTCCACGAGCAGTACTTC.

The CDR3 DNA follows: TGTGCCAGCAGTCCCCCCTCGGGTCAATACACCGGGGAGCTGTTTTTT. Its translation is CASSPPSGQYTGELFF. This chain joins TRBV12-3 or TRBV12-4 and TRBJ2-2; D ambiguous. The CDR3 totals 16 residues. V lost 5 bases and J 3 bases, leaving 16 bases between the germline ends.

V and J are TRBV2 and TRBJ1-6; D is ambiguous. V gave up 0 bases and J gave up 5 bases, with 11 bases separating them. This CDR3 comprises 16 residues. CDR1 and CDR2 (germline): SNHLY, FYNNEI. CDR3 DNA: TGTGCCAGCAGTGAAGCCCCTTACCAAAATAATTCACCCCTCCACTTT. Translating it yields CASSEAPYQNNSPLHF.

The chain uses TRBV29-1 and TRBJ2-5, with TRBD1 matching over 7 bases. The germline V gene encodes CDR1 SQVTM and CDR2 ANQGSEA. Trimming took 8 bases from V and 5 from J; bases not matched to a gene: 14. The CDR3 runs 14 residues. CDR3 loop: CSSFGVRGYETQYF. The CDR3 bases are TGCAGCTCCTTTGGGGTCAGGGGGTATGAGACCCAGTACTTC.

The chain uses TRBV2 and TRBJ2-7; TRBD1 matches 11 bases. CDR1 SNHLY and CDR2 FYNNEI come from the germline V gene. Trimming took 7 bases from V and 2 from J; bases not matched to a gene: 7. This CDR3 comprises 15 residues. This chain's CDR3 is CASNSDRGQPYEQYF. The CDR3 DNA reads TGTGCCAGCAACTCGGACAGGGGGCAACCCTACGAGCAGTACTTC.

This clonotype has more than one count but fewer than ten. J is TRBJ2-5 and V is TRBV6-4, with D hard to call. CDR1 and CDR2 from the germline V gene are MRHNA and SNTAGT. CDR3 length equals 12 residues. Trimming removed 5 bases from V and 5 bases from J, with 9 bases in between. CDR3 nucleotide sequence: TGTGCCAGCAGTCCCCACTTGGAGACCCAGTACTTC. Translation gives CASSPHLETQYF.

This clonotype has a handful of counts. This chain uses TRBV3-1 with TRBJ2-3; 12 positions match TRBD2. The CDR3 is made up of 15 amino acids. The J segment lost 6 bases and the V segment lost 4 bases, leaving 5 bases of the junction unmatched. Germline CDR1 reads LGHDT; CDR2 reads YNNKEL (reference sequence). The CDR3 region is CASSPTSGGIDTQYF. CDR3 in DNA: TGTGCCAGCAGCCCAACTAGCGGGGGGATCGATACGCAGTATTTT.

The CDR3 spells CASSYSAGYNSPLHF. The DNA for the CDR3 is TGTGCCAGCAGTTACAGTGCGGGCTATAATTCACCCCTCCACTTT. The J gene is TRBJ1-6, the V gene TRBV12-3 or TRBV12-4; D is unresolved. The CDR3 extends over 15 amino acids. Trimming shortened V by 4 bases and J by 3 bases, and 10 bases separated the two germline ends.

This clonotype has a handful of counts. The J gene is TRBJ2-1, the V gene TRBV20-1; 12 positions match TRBD2. The ends lost 0 bases at V and 5 bases at J; junction bases unmatched: 5. This CDR3 spans 16 amino acids. In germline, CDR1 is DFQATT, CDR2 SNEGSKA (reference sequence). The CDR3 sequence is CSARDILAGGNNEQFF. The DNA for the CDR3 is TGCAGTGCTAGAGATATACTAGCGGGGGGCAACAATGAGCAGTTCTTC.

The chain uses TRBV9 and TRBJ1-5, with TRBD1 as a possible D gene (5 bases). V was trimmed by 3 bases and J by 7 bases, leaving 17 bases between them. Germline CDR1 SGDLS, CDR2 YYNGEE. The CDR3 runs 15 residues. The CDR3 DNA reads TGTGCCAGCAGCGAGGGGAAAGGGGTTTCCCAGCCCCAGCATTTT. This translates into CASSEGKGVSQPQHF.

This chain joins TRBV28 and TRBJ2-3, with 12 positions matching TRBD1. In germline, CDR1 is MDHEN, CDR2 SYDVKM. V lost 4 bases and J lost 5; bases outside the gene matches: 4. This CDR3 has 15 amino acids. This CDR3 reads CASSSGQGAEDTQYF. CDR3 DNA sequence: TGTGCCAGCAGTTCGGGACAGGGGGCCGAAGATACGCAGTATTTT.

V is TRBV12-3 or TRBV12-4 and J is TRBJ2-7; D unresolved. V was shortened by 6 bases and J by 3 bases, with 18 bases between the two germline ends. CDR3 length: 15 amino acids. CDR3 protein: CASSPLVALNYEQYF. The CDR3 bases are TGTGCCAGCAGCCCTCTGGTGGCACTCAACTACGAGCAGTACTTC.

This clonotype has a handful of counts. The rearrangement joins TRBV9 to TRBJ2-1, with D possibly called TRBD1 or TRBD2 (5 bases each). The CDR3 loop spans 15 amino acids. Per germline, CDR1 SGDLS and CDR2 YYNGEE. Trimming left V 1 base short and J 4 bases short, with 12 bases between. CDR3 in DNA: TGTGCCAGCAGCGTAAGATCGGGGCCTTACAATGAGCAGTTCTTC. Translated: CASSVRSGPYNEQFF.

This clonotype was found a few times. V usage is TRBV19 and J usage is TRBJ2-1, with unresolved D. Germline-derived CDR1 and CDR2 are LNHDA and SQIVND (reference sequence). Deletions cut 0 bases from V and 3 bases from J, with 15 bases between. The CDR3 has 17 amino acids. CDR3 in amino acids: CASSIDRGNVYYNEQFF. CDR3 sequence (DNA): TGTGCCAGTAGTATAGATCGTGGAAATGTATACTACAATGAGCAGTTCTTC.

The chain uses TRBV27 and TRBJ1-2; TRBD1 aligns across 7 bases. With V trimmed by 6 bases and J by 1 base, 5 bases remained unmatched. In germline, CDR1 is MNHEY, CDR2 SMNVEV (reference sequence). This CDR3 region has 14 residues. The CDR3 loop reads CASRKTGLNYGYTF. The CDR3 bases are TGTGCCAGCAGAAAGACAGGGCTTAACTATGGCTACACCTTC.

This clonotype came up a few times. V gene TRBV12-3 or TRBV12-4 combines with J gene TRBJ2-6, with 7 bases aligning to TRBD1. V gave up 4 bases and J gave up 1 base; unmatched junction bases: 10. CDR3 size: 18 residues. Written as DNA, the CDR3 is TGTGCCAGCAGTTACTCGGGACAGTTAGTATCTGGGGCCAACGTCCTGACTTTC. This encodes CASSYSGQLVSGANVLTF.

The gene calls are TRBV28 and TRBJ1-6; no definite D call. Germline CDR1 is MDHEN and CDR2 is SYDVKM. V was clipped by 6 bases and J by 10 bases, with 13 bases between them. The CDR3 runs 13 residues. The CDR3 here is CASSDRRVSPLHF. CDR3 coding DNA: TGTGCCAGCAGCGACCGAAGGGTCTCACCCCTCCACTTT.

This clonotype was found many times. V and J are TRBV20-1 and TRBJ2-1, with D maybe TRBD1 (6 bases). Germline values: CDR1 DFQATT, CDR2 SNEGSKA (reference sequence). The CDR3 is 14 residues long. The V and J ends lost 1 base and 0 bases respectively, with 7 bases between them. The CDR3 here is CSARVRGSYNEQFF. CDR3 nucleotides: TGCAGTGCTAGAGTCAGGGGCTCCTACAATGAGCAGTTCTTC.